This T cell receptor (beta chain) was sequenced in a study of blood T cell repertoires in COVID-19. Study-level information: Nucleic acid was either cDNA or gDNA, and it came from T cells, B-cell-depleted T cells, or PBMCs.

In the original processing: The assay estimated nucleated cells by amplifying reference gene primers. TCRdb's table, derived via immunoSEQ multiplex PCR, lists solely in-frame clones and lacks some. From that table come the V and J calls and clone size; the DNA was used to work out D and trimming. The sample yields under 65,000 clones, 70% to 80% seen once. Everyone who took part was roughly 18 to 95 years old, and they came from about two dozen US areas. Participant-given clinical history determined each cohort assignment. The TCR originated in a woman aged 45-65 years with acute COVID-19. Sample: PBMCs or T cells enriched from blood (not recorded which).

CDR3 loop: CASSVGLAGGGELFF. The CDR3 region has the DNA TGTGCCAGCAGCGTGGGACTAGCGGGGGGCGGGGAGCTGTTTTTT. V is TRBV7-2 and J is TRBJ2-2; the match to TRBD2 covers 15 bases. The CDR3 loop spans 15 amino acids. V shed 5 bases, J shed 7 bases, and the junction held 2 bases outside the gene matches. CDR1 is SGHTA and CDR2 is FQGNSA in the germline V gene.